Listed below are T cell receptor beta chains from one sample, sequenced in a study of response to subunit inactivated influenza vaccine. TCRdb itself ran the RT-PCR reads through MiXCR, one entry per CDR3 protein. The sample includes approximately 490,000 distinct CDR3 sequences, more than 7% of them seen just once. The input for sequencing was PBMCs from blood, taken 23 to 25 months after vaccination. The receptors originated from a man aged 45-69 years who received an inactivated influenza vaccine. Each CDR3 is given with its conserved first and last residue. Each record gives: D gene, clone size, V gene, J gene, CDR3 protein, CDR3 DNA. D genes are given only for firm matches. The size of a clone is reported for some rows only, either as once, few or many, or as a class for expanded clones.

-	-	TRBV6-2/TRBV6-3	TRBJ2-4	CASMEGVLAKNIQYF	TGTGCCAGCATGGAGGGAGTATTAGCCAAAAACATTCAGTACTTC
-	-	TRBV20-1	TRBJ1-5	CSVGRVRGNQPQHF	TGCAGTGTGGGAAGGGTTAGGGGCAATCAGCCCCAGCATTTT
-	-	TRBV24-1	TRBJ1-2	CATSDFTDHGYTF	TGTGCCACCAGTGATTTCACAGATCATGGCTACACCTTC
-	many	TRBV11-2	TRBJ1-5	CASSFRNNQPQHF	TGTGCCAGCAGCTTTAGGAATAATCAGCCCCAGCATTTT
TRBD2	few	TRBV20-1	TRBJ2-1	CSARLAGVRYNEQFF	TGCAGTGCTAGACTAGCGGGAGTTAGATACAATGAGCAGTTCTTC
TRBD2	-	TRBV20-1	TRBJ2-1	CSARGGLAGVTEQFF	TGCAGTGCTAGAGGGGGACTAGCGGGAGTCACAGAGCAGTTCTTC
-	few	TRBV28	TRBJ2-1	CASSPGGGREQFF	TGTGCCAGCAGCCCAGGGGGGGGGAGGGAGCAGTTCTTC
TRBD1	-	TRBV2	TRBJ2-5	CASRRGQNKETQYF	TGTGCCAGCAGACGGGGACAGAATAAAGAGACCCAGTACTTC
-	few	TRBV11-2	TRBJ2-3	CASSNPVLDVTDTQYF	TGTGCCAGCAGTAACCCGGTACTAGATGTCACAGATACGCAGTATTTT
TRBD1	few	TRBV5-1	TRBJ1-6	CASSLETGDNSPLHF	TGCGCCAGCAGCCTGGAGACAGGGGATAATTCACCCCTCCACTTT
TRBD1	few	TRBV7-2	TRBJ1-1	CASSSTGRVAFF	TGTGCCAGCAGCTCGACAGGGAGGGTAGCTTTCTTT
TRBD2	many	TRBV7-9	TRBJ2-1	CASSPPSAGGGNEQFF	TGTGCCAGCAGCCCGCCGTCCGCGGGAGGTGGCAATGAGCAGTTCTTC
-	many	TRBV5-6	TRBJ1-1	CASSRPTVNTEAFF	TGTGCCAGCAGCAGACCGACAGTCAACACTGAAGCTTTCTTT
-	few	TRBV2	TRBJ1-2	CAREETGYGYTF	TGTGCCAGAGAAGAGACAGGCTATGGCTACACCTTC
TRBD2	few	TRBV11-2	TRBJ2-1	CASSRGASGALYNEQFF	TGTGCCAGCAGCCGTGGTGCTAGCGGGGCCCTTTACAATGAGCAGTTCTTC
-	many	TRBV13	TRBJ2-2	CASSRGRYTGELFF	TGTGCCAGCAGCCGGGGGCGATACACCGGGGAGCTGTTTTTT
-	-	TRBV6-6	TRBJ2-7	CASSYPDNEQYF	TGTGCCAGCAGTTATCCGGACAACGAACAGTACTTC
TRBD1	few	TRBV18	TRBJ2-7	CASSRGTGVREQYF	TGTGCCAGCTCACGAGGGACAGGGGTACGCGAGCAGTACTTC
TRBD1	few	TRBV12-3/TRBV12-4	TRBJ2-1	CASSYSGQPGKEQFF	TGTGCCAGCAGTTACTCGGGACAGCCAGGGAAGGAGCAGTTCTTC
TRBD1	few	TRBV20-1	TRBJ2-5	CSASAGQGRQTQYF	TGCAGTGCTAGCGCGGGACAGGGTAGGCAGACCCAGTACTTC
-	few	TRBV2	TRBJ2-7	CASIRGGSYEQYF	TGTGCCAGCATAAGAGGGGGAAGCTACGAGCAGTACTTC
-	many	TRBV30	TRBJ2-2	CAWSREWQTGELFF	TGTGCCTGGTCCAGAGAGTGGCAAACCGGGGAGCTGTTTTTT
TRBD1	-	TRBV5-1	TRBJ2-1	CASSLGTGVEQFF	TGCGCCAGCAGCTTGGGGACAGGGGTTGAGCAGTTCTTC
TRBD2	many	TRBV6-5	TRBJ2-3	CASSYSGLAGGGTDTQYF	TGTGCCAGCAGTTACTCGGGACTAGCGGGAGGAGGCACAGATACGCAGTATTTT
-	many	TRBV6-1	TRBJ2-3	CASSDGFADTQYF	TGTGCCAGCAGTGACGGGTTCGCAGATACGCAGTATTTT
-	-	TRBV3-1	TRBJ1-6	CASSQGWDGPSGSPLHF	TGTGCCAGCAGCCAAGGCTGGGACGGACCATCAGGTTCTCCCCTCCACTTT
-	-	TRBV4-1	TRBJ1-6	CASSQVRVVPGRKSYNSPLHF	TGCGCCAGCAGCCAAGTGAGAGTTGTACCGGGACGAAAATCCTATAATTCACCCCTCCACTTT
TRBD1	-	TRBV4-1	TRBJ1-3	CASSQQAGGGNTIYF	TGCGCCAGCAGCCAACAAGCAGGGGGAGGAAACACCATATATTTT
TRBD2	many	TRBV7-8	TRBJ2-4	CASSRGGEGRAKNIQYF	TGTGCCAGCAGCCGAGGCGGGGAGGGGAGGGCCAAAAACATTCAGTACTTC
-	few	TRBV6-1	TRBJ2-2	CALGQPNTGELFF	TGTGCCTTAGGACAGCCGAACACCGGGGAGCTGTTTTTT
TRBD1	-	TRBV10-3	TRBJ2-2	CAISGTGQARGTGELFF	TGTGCCATCAGTGGGACGGGACAGGCAAGAGGCACCGGGGAGCTGTTTTTT
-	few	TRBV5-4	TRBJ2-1	CASRSGRDQNNEQFF	TGTGCCAGCAGAAGTGGACGGGACCAGAACAATGAGCAGTTCTTC
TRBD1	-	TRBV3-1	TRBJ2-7	CASSRRDRAAYEQYF	TGTGCCAGCAGCCGACGGGACAGGGCGGCCTACGAGCAGTACTTC
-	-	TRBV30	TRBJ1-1	CAWRLGAQAEAFF	TGTGCCTGGAGGTTGGGAGCCCAAGCTGAAGCTTTCTTT
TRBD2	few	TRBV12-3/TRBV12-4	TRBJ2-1	CASSPQVGTSGAQFF	TGTGCCAGCAGTCCACAGGTGGGGACTAGCGGGGCACAGTTCTTC
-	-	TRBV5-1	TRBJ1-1	CASSLGTDHRSTEAFF	TGCGCCAGCAGCTTGGGGACAGATCACCGGAGCACTGAAGCTTTCTTT
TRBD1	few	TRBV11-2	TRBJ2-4	CASSSLDRGNIQYF	TGTGCCAGCAGCTCCCTGGACAGGGGGAACATTCAGTACTTC
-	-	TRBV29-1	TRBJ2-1	CSVAKVASSNEQFF	TGCAGCGTTGCGAAGGTCGCCTCGTCCAATGAGCAGTTCTTC
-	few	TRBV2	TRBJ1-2	CASSARNSAYGYTF	TGTGCCAGCAGTGCCAGAAACAGCGCCTATGGCTACACCTTC
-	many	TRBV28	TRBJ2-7	CASSPLSWSMYEQYF	TGTGCCAGCAGTCCCCTCTCGTGGAGTATGTACGAGCAGTACTTC
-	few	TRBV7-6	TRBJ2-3	CASSLVPGYGTDTQYF	TGTGCCAGCAGCTTAGTCCCGGGCTATGGCACAGATACGCAGTATTTT
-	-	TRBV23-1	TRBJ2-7	CVSSQPGPPKHEQYF	TGCGTCAGCAGTCAACCCGGGCCCCCTAAACACGAGCAGTACTTC
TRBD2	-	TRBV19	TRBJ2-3	CASSTSGGTDTQYF	TGTGCCAGTAGTACGAGCGGGGGCACAGATACGCAGTATTTT
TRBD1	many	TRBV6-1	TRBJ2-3	CASKGQGTDTQYF	TGTGCCAGCAAAGGACAGGGGACAGATACGCAGTATTTT
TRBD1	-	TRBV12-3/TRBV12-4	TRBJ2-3	CASSRRGQLTDTQYF	TGTGCCAGCAGCCGCAGGGGGCAATTAACAGATACGCAGTATTTT
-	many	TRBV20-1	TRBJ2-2	CSARDPKGQITGELFF	TGCAGTGCTAGAGATCCCAAAGGACAGATCACCGGGGAGCTGTTTTTT
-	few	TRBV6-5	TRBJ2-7	CASSVTRSSSYEQYF	TGTGCCAGCAGTGTGACTCGATCCAGCTCCTACGAGCAGTACTTC
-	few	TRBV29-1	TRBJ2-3	CSVEGLPPLDTQYF	TGCAGCGTTGAAGGGCTACCACCCCTTGATACGCAGTATTTT
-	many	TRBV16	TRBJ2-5	CASSPLRGAQETQYF	TGTGCCAGCAGCCCCTTGAGGGGGGCACAAGAGACCCAGTACTTC
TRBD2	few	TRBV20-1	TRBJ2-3	CSARDFLAGGLRSTDTQYF	TGCAGTGCTAGAGATTTCCTAGCGGGGGGCCTACGGAGCACAGATACGCAGTATTTT
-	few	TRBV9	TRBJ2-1	CASSVGAESSYNEQFF	TGTGCCAGCAGCGTAGGAGCGGAAAGCTCCTACAATGAGCAGTTCTTC
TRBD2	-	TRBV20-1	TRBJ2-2	CSAVSGGSTGELFF	TGCAGTGCTGTTAGCGGGGGCTCCACCGGGGAGCTGTTTTTT
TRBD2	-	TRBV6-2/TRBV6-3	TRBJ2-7	CASRGTSGDEQYF	TGTGCCAGCAGGGGGACTAGCGGTGACGAGCAGTACTTC
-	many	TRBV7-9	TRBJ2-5	CASSWTGTQETQYF	TGTGCCAGCAGCTGGACCGGGACACAAGAGACCCAGTACTTC